This TCR beta chain originates from a study of cytomegalovirus exposure and HLA in healthy donors. Study-level findings and limits: An ancestry cluster, one associated with Asian ancestry, reportedly showed fewer N-insertions than the roughly 670-donor mean in a later analysis.

The CDR3 covers 15 residues. Germline-derived CDR1 and CDR2 are LGHNT and FRNRAP. V shed 6 bases, J shed 3 bases, and the junction held 5 bases outside the gene matches. On this clone: Its cognate antigen is unknown.

A multiplex PCR was run with 60 Vbeta primers and 13 Jbeta primers. Data came from immunoSEQ multiplex PCR; TCRdb stores just in-frame clones and leaves some out. The repertoire holds 110,000 to 150,000 clones, with about 80% as singletons. V is TRBV12-5 and J is TRBJ2-2; 9 bases align to TRBD1. The sequenced sample consisted of PBMCs. The sequence was collected from a female donor in good health and CMV-seronegative. CDR3 amino acids: CASGIQGAHTGELFF. CDR3 in DNA: TGTGCTAGTGGGATACAGGGGGCGCACACCGGGGAGCTGTTTTTT. Together with reference TRBV12-5 and TRBJ2-2, the CDR3 gives the full variable domain: DARVTQTPRHKVTEMGQEVTMRCQPILGHNTVFWYRQTMMQGLELLAYFRNRAPLDDSGMPKDRFSAEMPDATLATLKIQPSEPRDSAVYFCASGIQGAHTGELFFGEGSRLTVL.